This T cell receptor beta chain was identified in a study of OX40 agonist ivuxolimab in advanced cancers. Study context: The patients received ivuxolimab by intravenous route every 2 weeks at 0.01 to 10 mg/kg. Study-level results: At 0.1 to 3.0 mg/kg and by week 6, CD4+ and CD8+ T cells in the blood had expanded clonally.

Notes on this clone: Antigen: not known.

V lost 6 bases and J lost 0, with 12 bases in between. The germline V gene has CDR1 MDHEN and CDR2 SYDVKM. The CDR3 sequence is 15 residues long. This table comes from immunoSEQ multiplex PCR, and its TCRdb copy is limited to in-frame clones, with some not included. Found here are tens of thousands of clones, roughly four fifths of them singletons; the top ten hold roughly 2.2%. The receptor's source is an adult with an advanced solid tumor such as melanoma, head and neck, liver or kidney cancer. This chain links TRBV28 with TRBJ2-4, with a possible D match to TRBD1 (6 bases). The material was CD4+ or CD8+ T cells sorted from blood, obtained in a trial of the OX40 agonist ivuxolimab. The DNA of the CDR3 is TGTGCCAGCAGACTGACAGGAGTAGCCAAAAACATTCAGTACTTC. Its protein product is CASRLTGVAKNIQYF.